This T cell receptor beta chain was retrieved from a study of blood T cells in healthy people across ages. Study-wide results and limits: Older age went with lower TCR beta diversity per million T cells, in a roughly linear way. Relative to aged donors, long-lived donors carried more naive CD4+ cells and displayed higher diversity.

Through a sample-barcoded 5' primer and a J-beta primer mix, a second PCR was run for roughly 6 to 12 cycles. One entry per CDR3 protein results from TCRdb running MiXCR on the 5' RACE reads. The table includes under 950,000 distinct CDR3 sequences, about 20% detected once. Each sample used at least 7 million PBMCs. RNA extraction gave at least 5.5 micrograms of total RNA per sample. About this clonotype: The antigen remains undetermined.

The CDR3 has 16 amino acids. The V gene end was trimmed by 5 bases and the J gene end by 8 bases; junction bases not matched to a gene: 12. The germline gives CDR1 KGHDR, CDR2 SFDVKD. Sequences were obtained from blood. This TCR was recovered from a man between 65 and 85 years old in good health. The chain has TRBV24-1 and TRBJ2-1; 9 positions match TRBD2. CDR3 nucleotides: TGTGCCACCAGTGGGACGCTTAGCGGGAGAATCGATGAGCAGTTCTTC. It yields the protein CATSGTLSGRIDEQFF.